One and the same sample provided the 9 T cell receptor beta chains below, sequenced in a study of blood T cell repertoires in COVID-19. Here immunoSEQ multiplex PCR was the method, and the copy in TCRdb shows in-frame clones only, minus some. Among about 180,000 clones, 60% to 80% were seen once, and the ten largest hold around 24%. Sequenced: peripheral blood. The receptors derive from a woman aged 65 to 85 with acute or convalescent COVID-19.

The rearrangement links TRBV5-5 to TRBJ2-7; TRBD1 aligns across 7 bases. The CDR3 has 16 amino acids. Germline V gene data show CDR1 as SGHKS and CDR2 as YYEKEE (reference sequence). V lost 3 bases to trimming and J lost 3 bases; unmatched junction nucleotides: 12. DNA of the CDR3: TGTGCCAGCAGCTCCCGGACAGGAAATCAGGGCTACGAGCAGTACTTC. Amino acids: CASSSRTGNQGYEQYF.

The chain combines TRBV12-3 or TRBV12-4 with TRBJ1-1; possible D gene TRBD1, 6 bases. The CDR3 totals 13 residues. Trimming cost V 5 bases and J 7 bases, with 14 bases left between them. CDR3 DNA sequence: TGTGCCAGCAGTAAGGGACAAGGCCTTGAAGCTTTCTTT. It yields the protein CASSKGQGLEAFF.

V gene TRBV10-3 combines with J gene TRBJ2-3; 7 nucleotides align to TRBD2. The germline V gene encodes CDR1 ENHRY and CDR2 SYGVKD. The V gene end was trimmed by 2 bases and the J gene end by 2 bases; junction bases not matched to a gene: 4. The CDR3 contains 15 residues. CDR3 DNA sequence: TGTGCCATCAGTGAGCAAGCGGGATTCACAGATACGCAGTATTTT. As protein: CAISEQAGFTDTQYF.

This clone has just one count. In the same sample, other DNA sequences code for this CDR3. The chain is built from TRBV9 and TRBJ2-2; D not certain. V lost 3 bases and J lost 2, with 5 bases in between. Germline V gene sequence: CDR1 SGDLS, CDR2 YYNGEE. The CDR3 consists of 13 residues. CDR3 loop: CASSALNTGELFF. The CDR3 DNA sequence: TGTGCCAGCAGCGCCCTAAACACCGGGGAGCTGTTTTTT.

The V call is TRBV4-1, the J call TRBJ2-7; 9 positions agree with TRBD2. CDR1 is MGHRA, CDR2 YSYEKL, per germline. The CDR3 covers 16 residues. V lost 1 base to trimming and J lost 4 bases; unmatched junction nucleotides: 8. CDR3 DNA sequence: TGCGCCAGCAGCCAAGCCCGGACTAGCGCCAAGTACGAGCAGTACTTC. It specifies CASSQARTSAKYEQYF.

The chain recombines TRBV20-1 with TRBJ1-3; 8 positions match TRBD1. CDR1 is DFQATT, CDR2 SNEGSKA, per germline (reference sequence). The CDR3 contains 14 residues. Trimming at V came to 3 bases and at J to 8 bases, leaving 9 bases not matched to a gene. The CDR3 here is CSASGGQGQDTIYF. CDR3 in DNA: TGCAGTGCTAGTGGAGGTCAGGGACAGGACACCATATATTTT.

The chain's CDR3 is CASSLNAAEAFF. The CDR3 nucleotides read TGTGCCAGCAGTTTGAATGCGGCTGAAGCTTTCTTT. The gene calls are TRBV12-3 or TRBV12-4 and TRBJ1-1, with unresolved D. The germline V and J ends were trimmed by 3 bases and 6 bases, with 8 bases remaining between them. This CDR3 contains 12 residues.

The sample holds a few counts of this clone. V is TRBV4-1 and J is TRBJ2-1; 9 bases are a match to TRBD1. Losses at the gene ends were 5 bases for V and 8 bases for J; bases not matched to a gene: 10. In germline, CDR1 is MGHRA, CDR2 YSYEKL. The CDR3 runs to 15 residues. The chain's CDR3 is CASSFSGTGSYEQFF. The DNA for the CDR3 is TGCGCCAGCAGCTTTTCCGGGACAGGGTCATATGAGCAGTTCTTC.

This chain joins TRBV4-2 and TRBJ2-7, with no clear D. Germline V gene data show CDR1 as LGHNA and CDR2 as YNFKEQ. This CDR3 comprises 15 residues. V lost 0 bases, J lost 2 bases, and 11 bases lay in between. CDR3 coding DNA: TGTGCCAGCAGCCAAGAAGTCGCAGAAACCTACGAGCAGTACTTC. Its protein is CASSQEVAETYEQYF.